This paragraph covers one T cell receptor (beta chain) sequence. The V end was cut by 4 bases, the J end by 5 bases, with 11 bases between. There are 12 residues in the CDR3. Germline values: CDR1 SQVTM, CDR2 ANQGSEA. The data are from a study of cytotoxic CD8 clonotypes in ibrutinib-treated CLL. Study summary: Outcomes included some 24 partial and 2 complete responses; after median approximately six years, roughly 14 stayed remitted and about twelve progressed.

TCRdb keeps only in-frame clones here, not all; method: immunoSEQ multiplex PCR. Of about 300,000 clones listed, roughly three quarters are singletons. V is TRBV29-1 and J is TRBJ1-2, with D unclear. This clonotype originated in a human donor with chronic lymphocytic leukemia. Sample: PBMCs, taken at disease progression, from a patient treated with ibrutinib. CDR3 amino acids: CSVVIQDYGYTF. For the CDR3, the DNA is TGCAGCGTTGTCATTCAGGATTATGGCTACACCTTC.